Listed here are 27 T cell receptor beta chains from one sample, sequenced in a study of CXCR3-negative and CXCR3-positive naive CD8 T cells. Each TRB cDNA library was prepared by 5' RACE (with UMI labels). TCRdb reanalyzed the 5' RACE reads and collapses them to one entry per CDR3 protein, without DNA. Here the sample table reports several thousand distinct CDR3 sequences. The specimen was naive CXCR3- CD8+ T cells from blood. Subset of the sample: CD45RO-CCR7+CD27+CD95- naive CD8+ T cells lacking CXCR3 (TNR3-). Every receptor here comes from a human donor in good health. Some clones in this sample may be carry-over from other donors' samples.

V gene TRBV13 combines with J gene TRBJ1-4; the D gene TCRdb calls, TRBD1, cannot be checked with no DNA. The CDR3 runs 15 residues. Germline CDR1 is PRHDT and CDR2 is FYEKMQ (reference sequence). The CDR3 spells CASSPRRVNSEKLFF. Together with reference TRBV13 and TRBJ1-4, the CDR3 gives the full variable domain: AAGVIQSPRHLIKEKRETATLKCYPIPRHDTVYWYQQGPGQDPQFLISFYEKMQSDKGSIPDRFSAQQFSDYHSELNMSSLELGDSALYFCASSPRRVNSEKLFFGSGTQLSVL.

The chain carries TRBV5-1 and TRBJ2-4. The CDR3 contains 13 residues. From germline, CDR1 is SGHRS and CDR2 YFSETQ. The CDR3 spells CASSSRPENIQYF.

Measured by frequency, this clonotype is medium-sized. The chain joins TRBV21-1 to TRBJ2-7; TCRdb selects TRBD1, and the lack of DNA leaves this call unchecked. TRBV21-1 is assigned pseudogene status. CDR3 length: 16 residues. The CDR3 is CASTPMNAAERYEQYF.

This clonotype is called medium-sized based on its frequency. The V and J genes are TRBV4-2 and TRBJ1-5; the TCRdb call, TRBD1, lacks DNA for checking. Germline V gene sequence: CDR1 LGHNA, CDR2 YNFKEQ. This CDR3 has 18 amino acids. CDR3 amino acids: CASSPTRLGQGSNQPQHF.

The CDR3 reads CASSPGIFGSYEQYF. The chain couples TRBV18 to TRBJ2-7; the D call of TRBD1 rests on TCRdb alone, since no DNA is present to check it. CDR3 length equals 15 residues. CDR1 is KGHSH and CDR2 is LQKENI in the germline V gene.

This clonotype is deemed medium-sized by its frequency. J is TRBJ2-1 and V is TRBV2; TCRdb's D call of TRBD2 is untestable without DNA. The CDR3 has 16 amino acids. Germline CDR1 SNHLY, CDR2 FYNNEI. The CDR3 loop reads CASEGDAESSYNEQFF.

The chain carries TRBV21-1 and TRBJ2-5; TCRdb names TRBD1, which stays unverified in the absence of DNA. TRBV21-1 is recorded as a pseudogene. The CDR3 covers 16 residues. Here the CDR3 reads CASSKGTGGKTETQYF.

This clonotype is called medium-sized (0.01 to 0.1%) based on its frequency. J is TRBJ2-5 and V is TRBV29-1; TCRdb calls TRBD2, which cannot be checked without DNA. CDR1 is SQVTM and CDR2 is ANQGSEA in the germline V gene. The CDR3 runs 14 residues. The CDR3 is CSVEEWSGGETQYF.

Measured by frequency, this clonotype is medium-sized (0.01 to 0.1%). V gene TRBV20-1 combines with J gene TRBJ2-1. The germline V gene has CDR1 DFQATT and CDR2 SNEGSKA (reference sequence). This CDR3 has 15 residues. CDR3 sequence reads: CSARYERELDNEQFF.

Judged by frequency, this clonotype is medium-sized. This sequence joins TRBV29-1 and TRBJ2-7; the TCRdb call, TRBD1, lacks DNA for checking. The germline V gene has CDR1 SQVTM and CDR2 ANQGSEA. The CDR3 sequence is 14 residues long. The CDR3 region is CSGWLSGRDDEQYF.

This clonotype ranks as medium-sized in terms of frequency. CDR3 in amino acids: CSVFEGTTDTQYF. The chain has TRBV29-1 and TRBJ2-3; TCRdb names TRBD2, which stays unverified in the absence of DNA. Per germline, CDR1 SQVTM and CDR2 ANQGSEA. The CDR3 length is 13 residues.

This clonotype shows up as medium-sized by frequency. This rearrangement joins TRBV6-2 or TRBV6-3 to TRBJ2-7; TCRdb's D gene call, TRBD1, goes unchecked for lack of DNA. In germline, CDR1 is MNHEY, CDR2 SVGEGT. This CDR3 has 13 amino acids. The CDR3 sequence: CASLRDRAYEQYF.

The CDR3 protein is CASSQDRGFGNTIYF. The chain has TRBV4-3 and TRBJ1-3; no DNA is available, so the TRBD1 call from TCRdb remains unchecked. The CDR3 covers 15 residues. CDR1 LGHNA and CDR2 YSLEER come from the germline V gene.

The chain recombines TRBV5-5 with TRBJ2-1. The CDR3 totals 12 residues. Germline loops: CDR1 SGHKS, CDR2 YYEKEE (reference sequence). This CDR3 reads CASSSTDNEQFF.

The chain is built from TRBV25-1 and TRBJ2-3; TCRdb names TRBD2, which stays unverified in the absence of DNA. The germline gives CDR1 MGHDK, CDR2 SYGVNS. The CDR3 has 12 residues. This chain's CDR3 is CASSEGSVNQYF.

The V and J genes are TRBV24-1 and TRBJ2-1. The CDR3 has 15 amino acids. Germline V lookup: CDR1 KGHDR, CDR2 SFDVKD. CDR3 residues: CATSDLSRTNNEQFF.

According to its frequency, this clonotype is medium-sized. The chain employs TRBV12-3 or TRBV12-4 and TRBJ1-5. This CDR3 has 13 amino acids. The CDR3 loop is CASRERVDQPQHF.

The V and J genes are TRBV11-2 and TRBJ1-1. Germline lookup yields CDR1 SGHAT and CDR2 FQNNGV. The CDR3 loop spans 14 amino acids. This CDR3 reads CASTTGGPNTEAFF.

J is TRBJ2-5 and V is TRBV6-5; TCRdb's D call of TRBD1 is untestable without DNA. This CDR3 spans 17 amino acids. Germline lookup yields CDR1 MNHEY and CDR2 SVGAGI. This chain's CDR3 is CASSYSSALRGQETQYF.

Considering frequency, this clonotype is medium-sized. J is TRBJ2-2 and V is TRBV6-2 or TRBV6-3; TCRdb returns TRBD2, unconfirmable since there is no DNA. The germline V gene encodes CDR1 MNHEY and CDR2 SVGEGT. CDR3 length: 21 amino acids. The CDR3 sequence: CASSRHLTGLAGARNTGELFF.

This chain links TRBV7-9 with TRBJ1-1; the TCRdb call, TRBD1, lacks DNA for checking. The CDR3 runs 15 residues. Germline V lookup: CDR1 SEHNR, CDR2 FQNEAQ (reference sequence). CDR3 sequence reads: CASSPSVTGNTEAFF.

By frequency, this clonotype registers medium-sized (0.01 to 0.1%). This chain joins TRBV20-1 and TRBJ2-1. This CDR3 has 14 amino acids. The germline gives CDR1 DFQATT, CDR2 SNEGSKA (reference sequence). The CDR3 loop is CSARDKAGFNEQFF.

This clonotype registers medium-sized by frequency. The V and J genes are TRBV29-1 and TRBJ1-1; TCRdb picks TRBD1, but there is no DNA to check that call. CDR1 is SQVTM and CDR2 is ANQGSEA in the germline V gene. The CDR3 consists of 12 residues. CDR3 loop: CSVVRGNTEAFF.

The chain has TRBV6-5 and TRBJ1-4; TCRdb's D gene call, TRBD1, goes unchecked for lack of DNA. Per the germline V gene, CDR1 is MNHEY and CDR2 is SVGAGI. The CDR3 is 14 amino acids. The CDR3 reads CASSQDRRDEKLFF.

The chain employs TRBV5-5 and TRBJ2-5; TCRdb's D call, TRBD1, is unchecked because there is no DNA. CDR3 length: 16 amino acids. The V gene's germline CDR1 is SGHKS and CDR2 YYEKEE (reference sequence). CDR3 sequence: CASSYTTRTYQETQYF. Looking up the rest from reference TRBV5-5 and TRBJ2-5 gives the full variable domain: DAGVTQSPTHLIKTRGQQVTLRCSPISGHKSVSWYQQVLGQGPQFIFQYYEKEERGRGNFPDRFSARQFPNYSSELNVNALLLGDSALYLCASSYTTRTYQETQYFGPGTRLLVL.

This clonotype counts as medium-sized (0.01 to 0.1%) by frequency. This chain connects TRBV29-1 to TRBJ2-7; checking the TCRdb D call of TRBD1 is not possible without DNA. The CDR3 has 13 residues. The germline gives CDR1 SQVTM, CDR2 ANQGSEA. CDR3 sequence: CSVQGRNSYEQYF.

This clonotype is labeled medium-sized based on frequency. V gene TRBV20-1 combines with J gene TRBJ2-7; TCRdb selects TRBD1, and the lack of DNA leaves this call unchecked. Germline V gene data show CDR1 as DFQATT and CDR2 as SNEGSKA (reference sequence). The length of the CDR3 is 13 residues. Here the CDR3 reads CSAPDRTHYEQYF.